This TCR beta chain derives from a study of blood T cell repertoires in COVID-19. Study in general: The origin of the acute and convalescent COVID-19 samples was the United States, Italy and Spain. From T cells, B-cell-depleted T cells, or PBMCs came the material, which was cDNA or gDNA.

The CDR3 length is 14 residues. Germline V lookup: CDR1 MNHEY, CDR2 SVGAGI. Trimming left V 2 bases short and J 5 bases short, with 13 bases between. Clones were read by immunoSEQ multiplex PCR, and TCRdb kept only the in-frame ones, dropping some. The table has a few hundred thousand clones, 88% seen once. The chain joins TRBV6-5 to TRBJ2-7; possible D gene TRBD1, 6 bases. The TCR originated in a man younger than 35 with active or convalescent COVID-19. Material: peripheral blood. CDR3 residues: CASSYSKAGDEQYF. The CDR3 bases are TGTGCCAGCAGTTACAGTAAGGCAGGGGACGAGCAGTACTTC.